One and the same sample provided the 23 T cell receptor beta chains below, sequenced in a study of OX40 agonist ivuxolimab in advanced cancers. TCRdb's copy holds only in-frame clones and misses some; the assay was immunoSEQ multiplex PCR. The sample shows around 26,000 clones, around three quarters of them seen only once. The material was CD4+ or CD8+ T cells sorted from blood, obtained in a trial of the OX40 agonist ivuxolimab. The receptors come from an adult with an advanced solid tumor such as melanoma, head and neck, liver or kidney cancer.

This clone came up a few times. The gene calls are TRBV29-1 and TRBJ1-1; a weak D match, TRBD1 (5 bases). This CDR3 is built from 13 residues. Per the germline V gene, CDR1 is SQVTM and CDR2 is ANQGSEA. V lost 6 bases, J lost 4 bases, and 15 bases lay in between. CDR3 coding DNA: TGCAGCGTCGAGGGGCTAAGGGGCACTGAAGCTTTCTTT. This codes for CSVEGLRGTEAFF.

The V gene is TRBV10-3, the J gene TRBJ2-1, with TRBD2 matching 8 bases. The CDR3 is 15 residues long. Trimming at V came to 3 bases and at J to 0 bases, leaving 1 base not matched to a gene. Germline assignment: CDR1 ENHRY and CDR2 SYGVKD. The DNA for the CDR3 is TGTGCCATCAGTGATCGGGGGGGCTCCTACAATGAGCAGTTCTTC. This translates into CAISDRGGSYNEQFF.

The rearrangement links TRBV9 to TRBJ2-2; TRBD1 might be the D (5 bases). There are 16 residues in the CDR3. V dropped 1 base and J dropped 5 bases, with 15 bases sitting between them. Germline V gene data show CDR1 as SGDLS and CDR2 as YYNGEE. The DNA for the CDR3 is TGTGCCAGCAGCGTATTTTCCAGGGTGACGACCGGGGAGCTGTTTTTT. Translated, it gives CASSVFSRVTTGELFF.

V is TRBV5-6 and J is TRBJ2-5, with unresolved D. This CDR3 contains 15 residues. The ends were cut back, 0 bases at V and 1 base at J, with 10 bases in the middle. Germline-derived CDR1 and CDR2 are SGHDT and YYEEEE. The CDR3 DNA is TGTGCCAGCAGCTTGGACCTAGTCACCCAAGAGACCCAGTACTTC. Translation gives CASSLDLVTQETQYF.

This rearrangement joins TRBV7-9 to TRBJ1-1, with D possibly matching TRBD1 (6 bases). Trimming stripped 3 bases from V and 5 bases from J, with 10 bases between. This CDR3 has 13 amino acids. Per the germline V gene, CDR1 is SEHNR and CDR2 is FQNEAQ (reference sequence). The CDR3 here is CASSLEGGTEAFF. In DNA form, the CDR3 reads TGTGCCAGCAGCTTGGAGGGGGGGACTGAAGCTTTCTTT.

V is TRBV18 and J is TRBJ2-3; 7 nucleotides match TRBD2. J was trimmed by 2 bases and V by 3 bases; bases with no gene match: 2. CDR1 and CDR2 from the germline V gene are KGHSH and LQKENI. The CDR3 totals 14 residues. The CDR3 reads CASSPGGYTDTQYF. In DNA form, the CDR3 reads TGTGCCAGCTCACCCGGGGGGTACACAGATACGCAGTATTTT.

This chain connects TRBV7-2 to TRBJ2-7, with TRBD1 identical over 10 bases. There are 13 residues in the CDR3. The V gene's germline CDR1 is SGHTA and CDR2 FQGNSA. V dropped 5 bases and J dropped 6; count of bases not matched to a gene: 4. CDR3 DNA: TGTGCCAGCAGCAAGAGGACAGGGGGCGAGCAGTACTTC. It is translated as CASSKRTGGEQYF.

This clone was counted once. The V and J genes are TRBV6-5 and TRBJ2-7, with D uncertain. V lost 6 bases and J lost 4, with 10 bases in between. From germline, CDR1 is MNHEY and CDR2 SVGAGI. The CDR3 is 12 residues long. CDR3 residues: CASRRTDYEQYF. The DNA of the CDR3 is TGTGCCAGCAGACGGACGGATTACGAGCAGTACTTC.

The V and J genes are TRBV2 and TRBJ1-5; no definite D call. Germline CDR1 SNHLY, CDR2 FYNNEI. The ends were cut back, 6 bases at V and 1 base at J, with 7 bases in the middle. CDR3 length: 13 amino acids. As DNA, the CDR3 is TGTGCCAGCAGCGAGGAGAGCAATCAGCCCCAGCATTTT. Translation: CASSEESNQPQHF. Filled out from reference TRBV2 and TRBJ1-5, the complete variable domain reads EPEVTQTPSHQVTQMGQEVILRCVPISNHLYFYWYRQILGQKVEFLVSFYNNEISEKSEIFDDQFSVERPDGSNFTLKIRSTKLEDSAMYFCASSEESNQPQHFGDGTRLSIL.

This rearrangement joins TRBV30 to TRBJ2-3; 9 positions match TRBD1. The CDR3 covers 14 residues. V lost 3 bases to trimming and J lost 6 bases; unmatched junction nucleotides: 7. Looked up from germline, CDR1 is GTSNPN and CDR2 is SVGIG (reference sequence). Here the CDR3 reads CAWSGQGSFDTQYF. CDR3 DNA sequence: TGTGCCTGGAGCGGACAGGGGTCCTTCGATACGCAGTATTTT.

The CDR3 region has the DNA TGTGCCTGGAGTGTTAGCATGAACACTGAAGCTTTCTTT. It translates to CAWSVSMNTEAFF. The chain employs TRBV30 and TRBJ1-1; no clear D. The germline V and J ends were trimmed by 0 bases and 0 bases, with 5 bases remaining between them. CDR3 length: 13 residues. Germline V lookup: CDR1 GTSNPN, CDR2 SVGIG (reference sequence).

This clone is a singleton in its sample. The V call is TRBV29-1, the J call TRBJ1-2; TRBD1 might be the D (6 bases). The germline CDR1 and CDR2 sequences are SQVTM and ANQGSEA. CDR3 length equals 12 residues. The V and J ends lost 6 bases and 2 bases respectively, with 10 bases between them. The CDR3 sequence: CSVAQGNYGYTF. The CDR3 nucleotides are TGCAGCGTCGCGCAGGGGAACTATGGCTACACCTTC.

The chain employs TRBV6-6 and TRBJ2-7, with D perhaps being TRBD1 or TRBD2 (7 bases each). Trimming removed 6 bases from V and 0 bases from J, with 18 bases in between. CDR3 length: 16 residues. Germline CDR1 is MNHNY and CDR2 is SVGAGI (reference sequence). The CDR3 reads CASSPRQGGSSYEQYF. CDR3 coding DNA: TGTGCCAGCAGCCCTCGTCAGGGGGGGAGCTCCTACGAGCAGTACTTC.

The V and J genes are TRBV29-1 and TRBJ2-2; TRBD2 aligns across 13 bases. From germline, CDR1 is SQVTM and CDR2 ANQGSEA. Germline trimming cut 5 bases from V and 7 bases from J; bases unmatched to any gene: 4. The CDR3 runs to 14 residues. The CDR3 DNA sequence: TGCAGCGTTTCGACTAGCGGGGGGTACGGGGAGCTGTTTTTT. This sequence encodes CSVSTSGGYGELFF.

This clone was seen just once. This chain joins TRBV6-5 and TRBJ1-2; TRBD1 matches at 8 bases. The junction had 3 bases not matched to a gene; V was cut back by 5 bases and J by 4 bases. CDR1 MNHEY and CDR2 SVGAGI come from the germline V gene. CDR3 size: 13 residues. The CDR3 spells CASSEQGVYGYTF. The DNA for the CDR3 is TGTGCCAGCAGTGAACAGGGGGTCTATGGCTACACCTTC.

This clone was seen just once. This chain links TRBV5-4 with TRBJ2-2; tentative D call: TRBD1 (5 bases). The CDR3 is 16 amino acids. With 1 base removed from V and 1 base from J, the gap between germline ends came to 11 bases. Germline CDR1 reads SGHNT; CDR2 reads YYREEE (reference sequence). The CDR3 loop is CASSLFRTRNTGELFF. The CDR3 DNA reads as TGTGCCAGCAGCTTGTTTAGGACAAGGAACACCGGGGAGCTGTTTTTT.

CDR3 in amino acids: CASSEQGVTNEKLFF. CDR3 in DNA: TGTGCCAGCAGTGAACAGGGGGTAACTAATGAAAAACTGTTTTTT. The rearrangement joins TRBV6-1 to TRBJ1-4; TRBD1 matches at 7 bases. V shed 2 bases and J 1 base; nucleotides not matched to a gene: 1. CDR3 size: 15 residues. Per the germline V gene, CDR1 is MNHNS and CDR2 is SASEGT.

As DNA, the CDR3 is TGTGCCAGTAGAAGGAAAGGGGGACAGGGCACAGATACGCAGTATTTT. Translating it yields CASRRKGGQGTDTQYF. The chain carries TRBV19 and TRBJ2-3; the match to TRBD1 covers 8 bases. In germline, CDR1 is LNHDA, CDR2 SQIVND (reference sequence). The CDR3 covers 16 residues. The V gene end was trimmed by 6 bases and the J gene end by 1 base; junction bases not matched to a gene: 9.

The CDR3 region is CASSQGLKTGQETQYF. The CDR3 DNA reads as TGTGCCAGCAGCCAGGGGCTCAAGACAGGGCAGGAGACCCAGTACTTC. V and J are TRBV9 and TRBJ2-5, with TRBD1 identical over 7 bases. This CDR3 is built from 16 residues. V lost 4 bases, J lost 5 bases, and 14 bases stayed unmatched. Germline V gene sequence: CDR1 SGDLS, CDR2 YYNGEE. Based on the CDR3 plus reference TRBV9 and TRBJ2-5, the full variable domain is DSGVTQTPKHLITATGQRVTLRCSPRSGDLSVYWYQQSLDQGLQFLIQYYNGEERAKGNILERFSAQQFPDLHSELNLSSLELGDSALYFCASSQGLKTGQETQYFGPGTRLLVL.

V usage is TRBV6-7 and J usage is TRBJ1-2; D gene unclear. TRBV6-7 is marked as an open reading frame, function uncertain. This CDR3 spans 11 amino acids. V lost 7 bases and J lost 8, with 11 bases in between. CDR3 nucleotide sequence: TGTGCCAGCACCCCCCCGCGGGGCTACACCTTC. It encodes CASTPPRGYTF.

The CDR3 is CASSLRAGRSTDTQYF. DNA for the CDR3: TGTGCCAGCAGCTTAAGGGCCGGCCGAAGCACAGATACGCAGTATTTT. V is TRBV7-9 and J is TRBJ2-3; D call uncertain. From germline, CDR1 is SEHNR and CDR2 FQNEAQ (reference sequence). Deletions cut 2 bases from V and 0 bases from J, with 12 bases between. This CDR3 has 16 amino acids.

A note on this clone: At the DNA level, this CDR3 is encoded by other sequences in the same sample as well. This chain joins TRBV9 and TRBJ2-5, with no clear D. The CDR3 sequence is 13 residues long. Trimming stripped 3 bases from V and 4 bases from J, with 10 bases between. Germline CDR1 reads SGDLS; CDR2 reads YYNGEE. CDR3 residues: CASSAARSETQYF. CDR3 DNA: TGTGCCAGCAGCGCAGCCAGGTCAGAGACCCAGTACTTC.

The V gene is TRBV7-2, the J gene TRBJ1-2; 8 positions agree with TRBD1. J lost 7 bases, V lost 5 bases, and 12 bases had no gene match. This CDR3 contains 15 residues. Per germline, CDR1 SGHTA and CDR2 FQGNSA. This chain's CDR3 is CASSPGQGRLSGYTF. The CDR3 DNA reads TGTGCCAGCAGCCCAGGACAGGGTAGGCTTTCTGGCTACACCTTC.